A single sample gave rise to the 12 T cell receptor beta chains below, sequenced in a study of graft-versus-host responses after intestinal transplantation. Their target antigens are unknown. Measured with immunoSEQ multiplex PCR; TCRdb has only the in-frame clones, and not every one. The data contain some 120,000 clones, roughly nine tenths of them singletons. The sample here was unstimulated CD4+ T cells sorted from spleen or lymph node cells, taken before transplant. The source of these receptors is a human donor who was the organ donor for an intestinal transplant.

CDR3 bases: TGTGCCAGCAGCCCGCAAAGGCTGACAGTCTATGGCTACACCTTC. Translation gives CASSPQRLTVYGYTF. This chain links TRBV11-2 with TRBJ1-2; a weak D match, TRBD1 (5 bases). This CDR3 has 15 amino acids. From germline, CDR1 is SGHAT and CDR2 FQNNGV. Trimming removed 5 bases at V and 4 bases at J, with 17 bases between.

The chain uses TRBV7-8 and TRBJ1-2; D is uncertain. The V and J ends lost 5 bases and 3 bases respectively, with 13 bases between them. Germline V CDR1 and CDR2: SGHVS, FQNEAQ. The CDR3 consists of 14 residues. This chain's CDR3 is CASSPAADYYGYTF. CDR3 coding DNA: TGTGCCAGCAGCCCAGCGGCGGATTACTATGGCTACACCTTC.

This chain joins TRBV9 and TRBJ2-4; 9 positions agree with TRBD2. Germline trimming cut 1 base from V and 6 bases from J; bases unmatched to any gene: 5. Germline CDR1 and CDR2: SGDLS and YYNGEE. The CDR3 has 15 amino acids. CDR3 protein: CASSVQAGGGNIQYF. In DNA form, the CDR3 reads TGTGCCAGCAGCGTACAAGCGGGAGGAGGAAACATTCAGTACTTC.

V usage is TRBV6-1 and J usage is TRBJ2-1, with D possibly being TRBD1 or TRBD2 (5 bases each). With 7 bases removed from V and 4 bases from J, the gap between germline ends came to 14 bases. Germline loops: CDR1 MNHNS, CDR2 SASEGT. The CDR3 is 14 residues long. The CDR3 reads CASTGASTYNEQFF. The CDR3 DNA sequence: TGTGCCAGCACCGGGGCTTCTACTTACAATGAGCAGTTCTTC.

This chain uses TRBV2 with TRBJ2-7, with no clear D. Trimming stripped 4 bases from V and 4 bases from J, with 5 bases between. The V gene's germline CDR1 is SNHLY and CDR2 FYNNEI. The CDR3 sequence is 11 residues long. CDR3 residues: CASSGEYEQYF. The CDR3 bases are TGTGCCAGCAGTGGTGAGTACGAGCAGTACTTC.

The J gene is TRBJ2-2, the V gene TRBV7-8; D is undetermined. The CDR3 is 14 amino acids. Germline V gene data show CDR1 as SGHVS and CDR2 as FQNEAQ. V was trimmed by 4 bases and J by 3 bases, leaving 9 bases between them. CDR3 in amino acids: CASSSRRDTGELFF. The CDR3 DNA is TGTGCCAGCAGCTCTAGACGGGACACCGGGGAGCTGTTTTTT.

This sequence joins TRBV6-1 and TRBJ2-7; D call uncertain. V was shortened by 5 bases and J by 11 bases, with 19 bases between the two germline ends. There are 13 residues in the CDR3. Germline assignment: CDR1 MNHNS and CDR2 SASEGT. This chain's CDR3 is CASSRADLPREYF. CDR3 in DNA: TGTGCCAGCAGTCGGGCGGATTTGCCTCGAGAGTACTTC.

Only a few counts were recorded for this clone. This rearrangement joins TRBV7-6 to TRBJ1-5; possibly TRBD1 for D (5 bases). The CDR3 contains 14 residues. V lost 0 bases to trimming and J lost 6 bases, with 9 bases between them. Looked up from germline, CDR1 is SGHVS and CDR2 is FNYEAQ. The DNA for the CDR3 is TGTGCCAGCAGCTTAGCAGGGGCCGGTCAGCCCCAGCATTTT. Translation gives CASSLAGAGQPQHF.

The chain employs TRBV6-6 and TRBJ1-2; possible D gene TRBD1, 6 bases. V was cut by 0 bases and J by 4 bases, with 6 bases left in between. The CDR3 covers 13 residues. Germline CDR1 reads MNHNY; CDR2 reads SVGAGI (reference sequence). The CDR3 region has the DNA TGTGCCAGCAGTTACTCACAGGGCTATGGCTACACCTTC. It is translated as CASSYSQGYGYTF.

Points on this clone: Other DNA sequences in the sample encode the same CDR3. CDR3 in amino acids: CASSQDAGGQETQYF. Written as DNA, the CDR3 is TGTGCCAGCAGCCAAGACGCAGGGGGCCAAGAGACCCAGTACTTC. This rearrangement joins TRBV4-2 to TRBJ2-5; 7 bases match TRBD1. The CDR3 has 15 amino acids. J was trimmed by 1 base and V by 0 bases; bases with no gene match: 2. Germline V gene data show CDR1 as LGHNA and CDR2 as YNFKEQ.

This sequence joins TRBV6-5 and TRBJ2-7; TRBD2 matches 13 bases. Germline V gives CDR1 MNHEY, CDR2 SVGAGI. Trimming at V came to 7 bases and at J to 5 bases, leaving 8 bases not matched to a gene. The CDR3 has 15 residues. The CDR3 sequence is CASKGLAGVGHEQYF. The CDR3 DNA reads as TGTGCCAGCAAAGGACTAGCGGGAGTGGGTCACGAGCAGTACTTC.

This clone was observed a single time. This chain connects TRBV18 to TRBJ2-7; 10 positions agree with TRBD2. V trimming: 6 bases; J trimming: 4 bases; junction bases outside the gene matches: 24. CDR1 is KGHSH, CDR2 LQKENI, per germline. CDR3 length: 20 residues. CDR3 sequence: CASSPGFRTSGKEGVYEQYF. For the CDR3, the DNA is TGTGCCAGCTCCCCGGGATTCAGGACTAGCGGCAAGGAGGGGGTTTACGAGCAGTACTTC.